The present TCR beta chain was sequenced within a study of T cells in localized non-small cell lung cancer. The table lists this clone with a count of one. Its target is not known. Per the germline V gene, CDR1 is LNHDA and CDR2 is SQIVND (reference sequence). With 5 bases removed from V and 4 bases from J, the gap between germline ends came to 12 bases. The CDR3 covers 14 residues. Using immunoSEQ multiplex PCR, the repertoire was profiled, and TCRdb retains in-frame clones only, with some absent. The data show roughly 2,200 clones, 20% to 30% seen once. General study results and limits: Detection in adjacent lung was observed for a median around 50 of the top 100 tumor clones. Those with higher blood T cell density had longer overall survival.

The genes are TRBV19 and TRBJ1-5; D is unclear. The specimen was lung tumor tissue, collected before any cancer treatment. The receptor comes from a woman aged 40-70 years with stage III lung adenocarcinoma. CDR3 region: CASSLSSANQPQHF. The CDR3 DNA is TGTGCCAGTAGTCTCAGCTCGGCAAATCAGCCCCAGCATTTT.